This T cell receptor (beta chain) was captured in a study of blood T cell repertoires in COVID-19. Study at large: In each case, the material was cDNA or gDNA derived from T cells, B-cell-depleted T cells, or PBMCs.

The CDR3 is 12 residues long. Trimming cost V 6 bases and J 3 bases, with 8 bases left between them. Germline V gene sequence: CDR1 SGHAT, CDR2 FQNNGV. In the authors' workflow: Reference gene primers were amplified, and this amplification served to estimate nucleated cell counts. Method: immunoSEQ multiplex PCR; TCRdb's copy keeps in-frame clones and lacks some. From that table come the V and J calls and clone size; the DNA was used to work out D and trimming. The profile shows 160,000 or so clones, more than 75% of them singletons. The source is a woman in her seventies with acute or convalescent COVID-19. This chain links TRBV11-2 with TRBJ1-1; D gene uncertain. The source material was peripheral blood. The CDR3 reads CASSPPYTEAFF. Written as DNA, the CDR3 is TGTGCCAGCAGTCCTCCGTACACTGAAGCTTTCTTT.